This TCR beta chain was sequenced in a study of CD8 T cells in Susac syndrome. Study overall: Within the sequenced group of Susac syndrome patients, six showed active disease and roughly eight were in remission.

Susac syndrome patients met recently defined diagnostic criteria for definite or probable disease. TEMRA cells were FACS-enriched, and CD8+ and CD4+ T cells were isolated negatively. About 0.5 to 1 ug RNA was reverse transcribed with random hexamers. By means of immunoSEQ multiplex PCR, TCR beta CDR3 spanning 54 Vbeta and 13 Jbeta underwent amplification. TCRdb reprocessed the immunoSEQ multiplex PCR reads via MiXCR and lists one record per CDR3 protein. The sample contains more than 150,000 distinct CDR3 sequences, approximately 94% of which appear only once. Germline V CDR1 and CDR2: DFQATT, SNEGSKA (reference sequence). Trimming stripped 1 base from V and 3 bases from J, with 13 bases between. This CDR3 has 15 amino acids.

The chain links TRBV20-1 to TRBJ2-1; D could derive from TRBD1 or TRBD2 (5 bases each). The TCR comes from a human donor with Susac syndrome. Sample: CD4+ T cells from PBMCs. CDR3 in DNA: TGCAGTGCTAGAGGGTGGGCGAGGGGCTACAATGAGCAGTTCTTC. Translated: CSARGWARGYNEQFF.